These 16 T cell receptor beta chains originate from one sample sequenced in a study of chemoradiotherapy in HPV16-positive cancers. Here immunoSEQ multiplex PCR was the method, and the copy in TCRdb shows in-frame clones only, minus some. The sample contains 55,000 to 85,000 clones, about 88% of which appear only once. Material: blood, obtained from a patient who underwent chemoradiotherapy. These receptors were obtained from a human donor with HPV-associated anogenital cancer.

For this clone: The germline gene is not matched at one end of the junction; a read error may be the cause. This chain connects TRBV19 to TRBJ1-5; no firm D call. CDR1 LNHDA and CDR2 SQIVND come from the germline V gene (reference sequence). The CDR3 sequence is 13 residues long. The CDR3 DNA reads TGTGCCAATAGTGCCCGGATCGATCAGCCCCAGCATTTT. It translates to CANSARIDQPQHF.

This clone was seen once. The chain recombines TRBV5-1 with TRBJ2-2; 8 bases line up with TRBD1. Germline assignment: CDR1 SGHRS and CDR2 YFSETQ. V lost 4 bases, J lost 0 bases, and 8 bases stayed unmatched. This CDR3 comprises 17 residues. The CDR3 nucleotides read TGCGCCAGCAGCCAGGGCAGGGGGCCTACGAACACCGGGGAGCTGTTTTTT. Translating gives CASSQGRGPTNTGELFF.

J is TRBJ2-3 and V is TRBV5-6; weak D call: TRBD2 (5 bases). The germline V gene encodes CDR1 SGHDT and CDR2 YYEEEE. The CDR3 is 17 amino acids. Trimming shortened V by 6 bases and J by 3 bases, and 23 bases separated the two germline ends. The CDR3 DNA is TGTGCCAGCACTACGTTTACTAGTTCGGGAATTACAGATACGCAGTATTTT. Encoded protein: CASTTFTSSGITDTQYF.

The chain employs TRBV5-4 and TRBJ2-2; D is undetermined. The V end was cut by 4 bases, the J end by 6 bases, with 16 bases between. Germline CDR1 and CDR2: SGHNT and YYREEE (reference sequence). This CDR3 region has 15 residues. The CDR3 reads CASSQDPEIAGELFF. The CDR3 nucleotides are TGTGCCAGCAGCCAGGACCCAGAGATAGCCGGGGAGCTGTTTTTT.

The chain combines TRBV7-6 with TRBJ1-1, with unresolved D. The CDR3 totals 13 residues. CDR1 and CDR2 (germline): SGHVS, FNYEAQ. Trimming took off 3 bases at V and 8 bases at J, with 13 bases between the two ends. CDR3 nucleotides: TGTGCCAGCAGCTTGCACCCAACCGGCGAAGCTTTCTTT. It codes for CASSLHPTGEAFF.

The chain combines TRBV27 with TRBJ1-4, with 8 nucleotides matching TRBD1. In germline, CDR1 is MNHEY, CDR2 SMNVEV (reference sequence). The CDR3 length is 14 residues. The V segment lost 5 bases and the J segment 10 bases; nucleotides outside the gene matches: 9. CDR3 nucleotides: TGTGCCAGCAGTGTCGACAGGGGTGGCGGAAAACTGTTTTTT. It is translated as CASSVDRGGGKLFF. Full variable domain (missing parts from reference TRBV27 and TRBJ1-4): EAQVTQNPRYLITVTGKKLTVTCSQNMNHEYMSWYRQDPGLGLRQIYYSMNVEVTDKGDVPEGYKVSRKEKRNFPLILESPSPNQTSLYFCASSVDRGGGKLFFGSGTQLSVL.

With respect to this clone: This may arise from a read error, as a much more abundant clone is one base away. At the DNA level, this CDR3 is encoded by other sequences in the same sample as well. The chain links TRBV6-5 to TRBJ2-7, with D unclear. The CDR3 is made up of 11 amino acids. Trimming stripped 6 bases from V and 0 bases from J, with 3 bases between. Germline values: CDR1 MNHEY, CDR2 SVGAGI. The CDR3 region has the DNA TGTGCCAGCAGCCCCTCCTACGAGCAGTACTTC. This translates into CASSPSYEQYF.

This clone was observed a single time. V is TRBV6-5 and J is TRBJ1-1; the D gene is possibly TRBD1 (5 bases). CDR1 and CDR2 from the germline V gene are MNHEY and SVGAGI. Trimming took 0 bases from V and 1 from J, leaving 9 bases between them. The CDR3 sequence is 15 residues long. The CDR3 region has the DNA TGTGCCAGCAGTTACTCGTCGACAGCGAACACTGAAGCTTTCTTT. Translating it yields CASSYSSTANTEAFF.

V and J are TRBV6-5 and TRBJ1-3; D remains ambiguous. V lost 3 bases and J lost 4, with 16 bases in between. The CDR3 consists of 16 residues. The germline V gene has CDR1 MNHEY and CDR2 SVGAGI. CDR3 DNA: TGTGCCAGCAGTTATATCCCAGGCGGTTCAGGAAACACCATATATTTT. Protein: CASSYIPGGSGNTIYF.

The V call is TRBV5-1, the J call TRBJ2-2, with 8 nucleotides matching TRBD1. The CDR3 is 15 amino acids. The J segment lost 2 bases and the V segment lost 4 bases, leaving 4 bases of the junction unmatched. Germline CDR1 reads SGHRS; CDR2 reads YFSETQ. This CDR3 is CASSIGQGNTGELFF. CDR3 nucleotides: TGCGCCAGCAGCATAGGACAGGGCAACACCGGGGAGCTGTTTTTT.

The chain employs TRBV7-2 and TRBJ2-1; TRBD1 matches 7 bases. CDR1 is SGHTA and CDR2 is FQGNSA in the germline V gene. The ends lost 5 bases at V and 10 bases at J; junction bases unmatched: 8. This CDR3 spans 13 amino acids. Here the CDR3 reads CASSLKTGFEQFF. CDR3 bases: TGTGCCAGCAGCCTCAAGACAGGGTTCGAGCAGTTCTTC.

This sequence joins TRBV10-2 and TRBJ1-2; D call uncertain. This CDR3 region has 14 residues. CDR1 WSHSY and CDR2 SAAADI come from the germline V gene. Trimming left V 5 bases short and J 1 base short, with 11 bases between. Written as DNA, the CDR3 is TGCGCCAGCAGTCCCAGCAATGTTAACTATGGCTACACCTTC. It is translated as CASSPSNVNYGYTF.

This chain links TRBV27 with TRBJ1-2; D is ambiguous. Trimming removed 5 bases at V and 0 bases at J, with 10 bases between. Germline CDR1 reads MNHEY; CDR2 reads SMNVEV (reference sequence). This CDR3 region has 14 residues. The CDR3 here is CASSPDGANYGYTF. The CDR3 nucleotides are TGTGCCAGCAGTCCGGACGGAGCTAACTATGGCTACACCTTC.

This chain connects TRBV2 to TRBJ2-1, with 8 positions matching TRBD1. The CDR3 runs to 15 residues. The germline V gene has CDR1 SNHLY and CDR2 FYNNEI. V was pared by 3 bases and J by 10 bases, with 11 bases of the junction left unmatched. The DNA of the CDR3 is TGTGCCAGCAGTGAGGCACAGGGGGGAAAGGGGGAGCAGTTCTTC. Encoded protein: CASSEAQGGKGEQFF.

In DNA form, the CDR3 reads TGTGCCAGCAGTTGGGGACAGGGGAGCACAGATACGCAGTATTTT. Encoded protein: CASSWGQGSTDTQYF. The V gene is TRBV27, the J gene TRBJ2-3, with 10 bases lining up with TRBD1. J was trimmed by 0 bases and V by 4 bases; bases with no gene match: 1. Germline V lookup: CDR1 MNHEY, CDR2 SMNVEV (reference sequence). The CDR3 runs to 15 residues.

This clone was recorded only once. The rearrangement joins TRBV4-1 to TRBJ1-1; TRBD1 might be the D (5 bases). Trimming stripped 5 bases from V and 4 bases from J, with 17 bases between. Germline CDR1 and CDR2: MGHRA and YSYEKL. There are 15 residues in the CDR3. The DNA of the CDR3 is TGCGCCAGCAGCGTCAAAGAGGGGAGGTCCACTGAAGCTTTCTTT. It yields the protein CASSVKEGRSTEAFF.